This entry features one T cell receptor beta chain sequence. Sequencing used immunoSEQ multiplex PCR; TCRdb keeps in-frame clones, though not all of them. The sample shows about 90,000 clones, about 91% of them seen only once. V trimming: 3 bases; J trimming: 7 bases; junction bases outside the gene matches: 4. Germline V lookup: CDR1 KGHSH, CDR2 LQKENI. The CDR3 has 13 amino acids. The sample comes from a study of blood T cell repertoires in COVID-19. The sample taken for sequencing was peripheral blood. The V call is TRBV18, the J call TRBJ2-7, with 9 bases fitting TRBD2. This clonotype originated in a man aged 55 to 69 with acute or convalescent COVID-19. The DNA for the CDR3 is TGTGCCAGCTCACCGGGACTAGCAGGGGAGCAGTACTTC. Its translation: CASSPGLAGEQYF.